One and the same sample provided the 19 T cell receptor beta chains below, sequenced in a study of shared T cell receptors in the human thymus. Measured with immunoSEQ multiplex PCR; TCRdb has only the in-frame clones, and not every one. The table shows roughly 500,000 clones, with about 80% occurring only once. This sample was shared with a second study, whose subject was human thymus T cells.

The sample taken for sequencing was thymocytes. The source is a boy in the first two years of life with a congenital heart defect.

This chain uses TRBV28 with TRBJ2-7; perhaps TRBD2 as D (6 bases). Trimming left V 6 bases short and J 0 bases short, with 21 bases between. Per the germline V gene, CDR1 is MDHEN and CDR2 is SYDVKM. The CDR3 has 17 amino acids. CDR3 nucleotides: TGTGCCAGCAGCCAACGACTAGTCCCCCCCTCCTCCTACGAGCAGTACTTC. Residues: CASSQRLVPPSSYEQYF.

The V and J genes are TRBV19 and TRBJ2-5; TRBD2 matches at 14 bases. The germline CDR1 and CDR2 sequences are LNHDA and SQIVND (reference sequence). The CDR3 sequence is 17 residues long. J lost 5 bases, V lost 4 bases, and 9 bases had no gene match. This chain's CDR3 is CASSTGTSGGRDETQYF. The CDR3 coding sequence is TGTGCCAGTAGTACCGGGACTAGCGGGGGTCGGGACGAGACCCAGTACTTC.

The rearrangement links TRBV7-9 to TRBJ1-2, with 7 bases identical to TRBD1. The V gene end was trimmed by 6 bases and the J gene end by 4 bases; junction bases not matched to a gene: 17. The CDR3 extends over 17 amino acids. CDR1 and CDR2 (germline): SEHNR, FQNEAQ (reference sequence). The CDR3 here is CASSRKSPGQPSYGYTF. Written as DNA, the CDR3 is TGTGCCAGCAGTCGAAAAAGCCCGGGACAGCCTTCCTATGGCTACACCTTC. Full variable domain (missing parts from reference TRBV7-9 and TRBJ1-2): DTGVSQNPRHKITKRGQNVTFRCDPISEHNRLYWYRQTLGQGPEFLTYFQNEAQLEKSRLLSDRFSAERPKGSFSTLEIQRTEQGDSAMYLCASSRKSPGQPSYGYTFGSGTRLTVV.

J is TRBJ2-1 and V is TRBV13; TRBD2 matches at 15 bases. The CDR3 has 16 residues. V trimming: 3 bases; J trimming: 7 bases; junction bases outside the gene matches: 4. The germline CDR1 and CDR2 sequences are PRHDT and FYEKMQ (reference sequence). As DNA, the CDR3 is TGTGCCAGCAGCTTCTTTGGGACTAGCGGGAGGAATGAGCAGTTCTTC. Protein sequence: CASSFFGTSGRNEQFF.

The chain links TRBV11-2 to TRBJ2-7; D is undetermined. Germline CDR1 is SGHAT and CDR2 is FQNNGV. V shed 1 base and J shed 0 bases, with 16 bases lying between them. The CDR3 is 17 amino acids. The CDR3 nucleotides read TGTGCCAGCAGCTTAGGGCGCCGCGGTTGGCGCTCCTACGAGCAGTACTTC. This translates into CASSLGRRGWRSYEQYF. The complete variable domain, with remaining parts taken from reference TRBV11-2 and TRBJ2-7, reads EAGVAQSPRYKIIEKRQSVAFWCNPISGHATLYWYQQILGQGPKLLIQFQNNGVVDDSQLPKDRFSAERLKGVDSTLKIQPAKLEDSAVYLCASSLGRRGWRSYEQYFGPGTRLTVT.

This chain links TRBV13 with TRBJ2-5, with D possibly matching TRBD1 (8 bases). The CDR3 has 13 residues. Per the germline V gene, CDR1 is PRHDT and CDR2 is FYEKMQ (reference sequence). V lost 4 bases, J lost 5 bases, and 11 bases lay in between. CDR3 amino acids: CASSSQGGETQYF. The CDR3 DNA reads as TGTGCCAGCAGCTCACAGGGGGGGGAGACCCAGTACTTC.

This chain uses TRBV7-9 with TRBJ2-5; TRBD2 is a possible D gene (7 bases). Trimming stripped 8 bases from V and 3 bases from J, with 13 bases between. CDR3 length: 13 residues. Germline-derived CDR1 and CDR2 are SEHNR and FQNEAQ (reference sequence). The CDR3 sequence is CASGGAAEETQYF. The DNA for the CDR3 is TGTGCCAGCGGGGGGGCTGCTGAAGAGACCCAGTACTTC.

The chain is built from TRBV10-1 and TRBJ2-1; a weak D match, TRBD1 (8 bases). Germline assignment: CDR1 WNHNN and CDR2 SYGVQD (reference sequence). The CDR3 consists of 17 residues. Trimming removed 4 bases at V and 2 bases at J, with 18 bases between. DNA for the CDR3: TGCGCCAGCAGTGGAGGACAGGGACGGGGGGCCTACAATGAGCAGTTCTTC. It is translated as CASSGGQGRGAYNEQFF.

This clone appeared a few times. The chain links TRBV19 to TRBJ1-1; 8 nucleotides line up with TRBD1. Germline V gives CDR1 LNHDA, CDR2 SQIVND (reference sequence). CDR3 length equals 15 residues. Losses at the gene ends were 5 bases for V and 1 base for J; bases not matched to a gene: 6. CDR3 amino acids: CASSPVQGENTEAFF. In DNA, the CDR3 is TGTGCCAGTAGTCCAGTACAGGGGGAGAACACTGAAGCTTTCTTT.

The chain is built from TRBV6-6 and TRBJ2-1, with D maybe TRBD1 (6 bases). This CDR3 has 15 amino acids. The V end lost 5 bases, the J end lost 2 bases, and 13 bases lay between the germline ends. CDR1 MNHNY and CDR2 SVGAGI come from the germline V gene (reference sequence). CDR3 DNA: TGTGCCAGCAGTAGGCATTGGGGGCCCTACAATGAGCAGTTCTTC. This codes for CASSRHWGPYNEQFF.

The chain uses TRBV29-1 and TRBJ2-3; D perhaps matches TRBD1 (5 bases). Per germline, CDR1 SQVTM and CDR2 ANQGSEA. The CDR3 loop spans 14 amino acids. The V end was cut by 6 bases, the J end by 0 bases, with 13 bases between. This CDR3 is CSVGVNRSTDTQYF. The CDR3 nucleotides read TGCAGCGTAGGGGTAAACCGGAGCACAGATACGCAGTATTTT.

The chain employs TRBV7-2 and TRBJ2-1; 9 bases are shared with TRBD2. CDR1 and CDR2 (germline): SGHTA, FQGNSA. V was clipped by 0 bases and J by 4 bases; unmatched bases: 7. CDR3 length: 17 residues. The CDR3 bases are TGTGCCAGCAGCTTAGCGGTGCGGGAGGGTTTTTACAATGAGCAGTTCTTC. Protein: CASSLAVREGFYNEQFF.

The count of this clone is one. The chain couples TRBV13 to TRBJ2-7; maybe TRBD2 (5 bases). The CDR3 contains 13 residues. Per germline, CDR1 PRHDT and CDR2 FYEKMQ (reference sequence). Trimming took off 5 bases at V and 6 bases at J, with 14 bases between the two ends. This CDR3 is CASSRLLECEQYF. The DNA of the CDR3 is TGTGCCAGCAGCCGCCTACTAGAATGCGAGCAGTACTTC.

This clone was found a few times. The CDR3 region has the DNA TGTGCCAGCAGAACCAGGGCTAACTATGGCTACACCTTC. Translation: CASRTRANYGYTF. V is TRBV2 and J is TRBJ1-2, with D possibly TRBD1 on 5 matching bases. The germline V gene encodes CDR1 SNHLY and CDR2 FYNNEI. The CDR3 consists of 13 residues. Trimming took off 6 bases at V and 0 bases at J, with 8 bases between the two ends.

This chain joins TRBV11-2 and TRBJ2-7; 7 bases match TRBD2. CDR3 size: 16 residues. Germline V CDR1 and CDR2: SGHAT, FQNNGV. The junction had 6 bases not matched to a gene; V was cut back by 1 base and J by 0 bases. The CDR3 here is CASSLAQTSSSYEQYF. Written as DNA, the CDR3 is TGTGCCAGCAGCTTAGCCCAGACTAGCTCCTCCTACGAGCAGTACTTC.

V usage is TRBV10-3 and J usage is TRBJ2-7; the match to TRBD1 covers 8 bases. The germline V gene has CDR1 ENHRY and CDR2 SYGVKD. CDR3 length: 12 amino acids. Trimming cost V 11 bases and J 7 bases; bases outside gene matches: 10. This chain's CDR3 is CAGDRGKDEQYF. Written as DNA, the CDR3 is TGTGCCGGAGACAGGGGTAAGGATGAGCAGTACTTC.

The V gene is TRBV19, the J gene TRBJ2-2; 10 nucleotides line up with TRBD2. V shed 7 bases and J 5 bases; nucleotides not matched to a gene: 7. CDR1 and CDR2 from the germline V gene are LNHDA and SQIVND (reference sequence). This CDR3 has 15 residues. The CDR3 here is CASTPGSGRTGELFF. The DNA for the CDR3 is TGTGCCAGTACCCCGGGTAGCGGGAGGACCGGGGAGCTGTTTTTT.

The V and J genes are TRBV6-5 and TRBJ2-4; 8 bases are shared with TRBD1. The CDR3 sequence is 16 residues long. Germline values: CDR1 MNHEY, CDR2 SVGAGI. V shed 2 bases and J 5 bases; nucleotides not matched to a gene: 8. In nucleotides, the CDR3 is TGTGCCAGCAGTTACGACCCCAGGGGGCCTCAAAACATTCAGTACTTC. It codes for CASSYDPRGPQNIQYF.

The chain recombines TRBV5-4 with TRBJ1-1; TRBD1 might be the D (5 bases). Trimming left V 2 bases short and J 2 bases short, with 13 bases between. The CDR3 consists of 15 residues. CDR1 is SGHNT and CDR2 is YYREEE in the germline V gene (reference sequence). In nucleotides, the CDR3 is TGTGCCAGCAGCTTTGGGGCCGGCGATAACACTGAAGCTTTCTTT. Protein product: CASSFGAGDNTEAFF.